Listed below are T cell receptor beta chains from one sample, sequenced in a study of cytomegalovirus exposure and HLA in healthy donors. Profiling relied on immunoSEQ multiplex PCR, and the TCRdb table lists in-frame clones only, not all of them. The sample includes more than 250,000 clones, 70% to 90% of them seen just once. Material for sequencing was PBMCs. The receptors stem from a woman aged 18-35 years in good health and CMV-seronegative. Each CDR3 is given with its conserved first and last residue. D genes are given only for firm matches. Only part of the rows carry a size: once, few, many, or a class if the clone is expanded.

>TRBJ1-1|-|TRBV6-5|-
TGTGCCAGCAGTACGGAGTTTGGGTACACTGAAGCTTTCTTT
CASSTEFGYTEAFF
>TRBJ2-7|-|TRBV5-1|TRBD1
TGCGCCAGCAGCACTGGACAGGTACACGAGCAGTACTTC
CASSTGQVHEQYF
>TRBJ1-2|-|TRBV9|-
TGTGCCAGCAGCCCCCAACCGGGACTCTTGGTAGGCTATGGCTACACCTTC
CASSPQPGLLVGYGYTF
>TRBJ2-1|-|TRBV5-1|-
TGCGCCAGCAGCTTGGTTGCTAGCGAGGCCTACAATGAGCAGTTCTTC
CASSLVASEAYNEQFF
>TRBJ1-2|-|TRBV4-3|TRBD1
TGCGCCAGCAGCCAAACCGGGACAGGAAATGGCTATGGCTACACCTTC
CASSQTGTGNGYGYTF
>TRBJ1-5|-|TRBV30|TRBD1
TGTGCCTGGAGTTCTAGACAGGGACGTCAGCCCCAGCATTTT
CAWSSRQGRQPQHF
>TRBJ2-2|-|TRBV14|TRBD2
TGTGCCAGCAGCCAAGAGGGACTAGCGGGAGGCGACGGGGAGCTGTTTTTT
CASSQEGLAGGDGELFF
>TRBJ2-7|-|TRBV28|TRBD2
TGTGCCAGCAGACTACTAGCGGGAGCCTCCTACGAGCAGTACTTC
CASRLLAGASYEQYF
>TRBJ2-3|once|TRBV19|TRBD2
TGTGCCAGTACTCCGAGCGGGAGGGCCGTAACAGATACGCAGTATTTT
CASTPSGRAVTDTQYF
>TRBJ2-3|-|TRBV4-3|-
TGCGCCAGCAGCCACCCGCGGTCAGATACGCAGTATTTT
CASSHPRSDTQYF
>TRBJ2-7|-|TRBV11-2|-
TGTGCCAGCAGCTCAAGCGGGCGGCTCACCTACGAGCAGTACTTC
CASSSSGRLTYEQYF
>TRBJ2-5|-|TRBV6-1|-
TGTGCCAGCAGTGACAGGCAGGCCGCATCGACCCAGTACTTC
CASSDRQAASTQYF
>TRBJ2-1|-|TRBV5-1|-
TGCGCCAGCAGCTCGAACGGGCGGGATTACAATGAGCAGTTCTTC
CASSSNGRDYNEQFF
>TRBJ2-3|-|TRBV28|-
TGTGCCAGCAGTCCATCAAGTCTCGGGAAGGATACGCAGTATTTT
CASSPSSLGKDTQYF
>TRBJ2-5|-|TRBV4-1|-
TGCGCCAGCAGCCAAGGGGGGCAGCCTAGACAAGAGACCCAGTACTTC
CASSQGGQPRQETQYF
>TRBJ1-5|few|TRBV9|-
TGTGCCAGCAGCGTAGGGCAGTCCAATCAGCCCCAGCATTTT
CASSVGQSNQPQHF
>TRBJ2-3|-|TRBV9|-
TGTGCCAGCAGCGTAGAAGCGGCTACTAGCACAGATACGCAGTATTTT
CASSVEAATSTDTQYF
>TRBJ2-5|-|TRBV6-6|-
TGTGCCAGCAGTTACCTGGACAGCCAAGAGACCCAGTACTTC
CASSYLDSQETQYF
>TRBJ2-2|-|TRBV27|-
TGTGCCAGCAGGTGGCTTAACACCGGGGAGCTGTTTTTT
CASRWLNTGELFF